This TCR beta chain was identified during a study of blood T cell repertoires in COVID-19. Study-wide context: There were acute and convalescent COVID-19 samples, and they came from the United States, Italy and Spain.

The count of this clone is one. Germline lookup yields CDR1 MGHRA and CDR2 YSYEKL. The CDR3 runs 15 residues. V was pared by 3 bases and J by 0 bases, with 3 bases of the junction left unmatched. Per the study methods: Scientists estimated how many nucleated cells there were by amplifying reference gene primers. The method was immunoSEQ multiplex PCR; TCRdb's version includes in-frame clones alone and lacks a portion of them. The V and J calls and clone size were taken over from that table, and D and trimming were inferred from the DNA. This sample carries more than 150,000 clones, around 89% of them seen once, and the ten largest clones take around 3%.

The TCR comes from a man aged 60 to 75 with acute or convalescent COVID-19. The sample taken for sequencing was peripheral blood. The chain links TRBV4-1 to TRBJ1-2, with 8 bases that match TRBD1. This CDR3 is CASSHGTGANYGYTF. The CDR3 region has the DNA TGCGCCAGCAGCCATGGGACAGGCGCTAACTATGGCTACACCTTC.